This TCR beta chain was documented in a study of blood T cell repertoires in COVID-19. Looking at the study overall: Italy, Spain and the United States were the sources of the convalescent and acute COVID-19 samples. Sources were T cells, B-cell-depleted T cells, or PBMCs; the material itself was cDNA or gDNA.

Per the original data handling: Estimation of nucleated cell counts relied on the amplification of reference gene primers. Profiling relied on immunoSEQ multiplex PCR, and the TCRdb table lists in-frame clones only, not all of them. Clone size and V and J calls were adopted from that table, with D and trimming inferred from the DNA. The repertoire holds 150,000 to 180,000 clones, with roughly 83% as singletons. With 10 bases removed from V and 4 bases from J, the gap between germline ends came to 13 bases. Germline CDR1 reads MNHNS; CDR2 reads SASEGT. The CDR3 sequence is 13 residues long. Sequencing was carried out using peripheral blood. The receptor was isolated from a woman in her fifties or sixties with acute or convalescent COVID-19. The J gene is TRBJ2-2, the V gene TRBV6-1; tentative D call: TRBD2 (6 bases). In nucleotides, the CDR3 is TGTGCCACCCGGGATAGCGGCACCGGGGAGCTGTTTTTT. Residues: CATRDSGTGELFF.